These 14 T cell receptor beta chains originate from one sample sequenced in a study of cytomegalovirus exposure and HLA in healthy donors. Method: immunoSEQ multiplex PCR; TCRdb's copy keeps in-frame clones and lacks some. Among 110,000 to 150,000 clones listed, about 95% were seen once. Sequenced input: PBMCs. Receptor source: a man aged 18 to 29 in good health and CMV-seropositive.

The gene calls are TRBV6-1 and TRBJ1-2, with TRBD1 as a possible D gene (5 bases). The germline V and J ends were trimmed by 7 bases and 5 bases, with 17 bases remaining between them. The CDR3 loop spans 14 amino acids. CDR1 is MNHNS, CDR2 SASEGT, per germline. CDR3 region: CASTAGGILYGYTF. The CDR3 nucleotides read TGTGCCAGCACGGCGGGGGGGATTCTTTATGGCTACACCTTC.

CDR3 in amino acids: CAWRPLDRPVYGYTF. CDR3 sequence (DNA): TGTGCCTGGAGGCCCTTAGACAGGCCTGTCTATGGCTACACCTTC. The rearrangement links TRBV30 to TRBJ1-2; D is possibly TRBD1 (6 bases). V lost 3 bases and J 4 bases, leaving 18 bases between the germline ends. The CDR3 runs 15 residues. Germline V gives CDR1 GTSNPN, CDR2 SVGIG (reference sequence). The whole variable domain, remainder taken from reference TRBV30 and TRBJ1-2, is SQTIHQWPATLVQPVGSPLSLECTVEGTSNPNLYWYRQAAGRGLQLLFYSVGIGQISSEVPQNLSASRPQDRQFILSSKKLLLSDSGFYLCAWRPLDRPVYGYTFGSGTRLTVV.

The CDR3 here is CASTEERTSGPGELFF. CDR3 DNA: TGTGCCAGCACGGAAGAGCGGACTAGCGGCCCGGGGGAGCTGTTTTTT. The chain employs TRBV28 and TRBJ2-2, with TRBD2 identical over 10 bases. This CDR3 comprises 16 residues. The germline gives CDR1 MDHEN, CDR2 SYDVKM. Trimming took 7 bases from V and 8 from J; bases not matched to a gene: 13.

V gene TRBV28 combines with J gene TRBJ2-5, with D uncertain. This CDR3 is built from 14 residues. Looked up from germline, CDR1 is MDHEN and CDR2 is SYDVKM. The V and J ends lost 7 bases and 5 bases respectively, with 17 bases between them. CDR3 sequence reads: CASKSLSIGETQYF. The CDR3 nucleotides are TGTGCCAGCAAGTCTCTGTCGATCGGGGAGACCCAGTACTTC.

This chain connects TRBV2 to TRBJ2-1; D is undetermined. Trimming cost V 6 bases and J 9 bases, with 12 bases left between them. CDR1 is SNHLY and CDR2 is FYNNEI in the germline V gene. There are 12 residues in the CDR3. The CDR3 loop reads CASSFKSGEQFF. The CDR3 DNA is TGTGCCAGCAGCTTTAAGAGTGGTGAGCAGTTCTTC.

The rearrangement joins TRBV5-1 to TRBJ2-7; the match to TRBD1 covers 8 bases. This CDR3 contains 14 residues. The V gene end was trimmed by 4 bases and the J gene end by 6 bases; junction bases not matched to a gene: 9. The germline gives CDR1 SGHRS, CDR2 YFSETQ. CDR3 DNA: TGCGCCAGCAGCCTCGGACAGGGTGACTCCGAGCAGTACTTC. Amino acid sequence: CASSLGQGDSEQYF.

The CDR3 DNA reads as TGCGCCAGCAGCCGGAACGGGAGGCTAGATACGCAGTATTTT. It codes for CASSRNGRLDTQYF. J is TRBJ2-3 and V is TRBV5-1, with 7 bases lining up with TRBD2. The CDR3 covers 14 residues. Trimming took 4 bases from V and 5 from J; bases not matched to a gene: 7. Germline V CDR1 and CDR2: SGHRS, YFSETQ.

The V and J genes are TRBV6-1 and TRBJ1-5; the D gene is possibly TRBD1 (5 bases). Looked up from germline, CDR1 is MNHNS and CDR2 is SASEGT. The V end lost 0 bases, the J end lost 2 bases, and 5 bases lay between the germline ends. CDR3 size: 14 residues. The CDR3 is CASSEAGGNQPQHF. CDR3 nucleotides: TGTGCCAGCAGTGAAGCAGGGGGCAATCAGCCCCAGCATTTT.

This chain's CDR3 is CASSSYSNTGELFF. The CDR3 coding sequence is TGTGCCAGCAGCTCCTATTCGAACACCGGGGAGCTGTTTTTT. The chain links TRBV11-3 to TRBJ2-2; unclear D gene. Deletions cut 4 bases from V and 0 bases from J, with 6 bases between. There are 14 residues in the CDR3. Per the germline V gene, CDR1 is SGHNT and CDR2 is YENEEA.

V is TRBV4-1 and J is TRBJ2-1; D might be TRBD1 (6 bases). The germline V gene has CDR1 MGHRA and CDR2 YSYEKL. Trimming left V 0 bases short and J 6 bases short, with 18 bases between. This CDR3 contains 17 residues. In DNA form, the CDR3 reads TGCGCCAGCAGCCAAGATCCGCCAGGGGTTGAGGGCAATGAGCAGTTCTTC. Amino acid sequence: CASSQDPPGVEGNEQFF.

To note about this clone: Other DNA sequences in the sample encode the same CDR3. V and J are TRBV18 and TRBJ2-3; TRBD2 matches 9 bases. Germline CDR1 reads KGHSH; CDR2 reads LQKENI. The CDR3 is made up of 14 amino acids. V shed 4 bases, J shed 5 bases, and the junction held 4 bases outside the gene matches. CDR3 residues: CASSRSGRGDTQYF. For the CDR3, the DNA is TGTGCCAGCTCACGTAGCGGGAGAGGAGATACGCAGTATTTT.

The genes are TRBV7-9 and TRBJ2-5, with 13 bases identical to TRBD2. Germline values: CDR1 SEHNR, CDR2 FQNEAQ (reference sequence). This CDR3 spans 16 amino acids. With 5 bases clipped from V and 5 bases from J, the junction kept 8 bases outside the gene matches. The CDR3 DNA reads TGTGCCAGCAGCACCGGACTAGCGGGAGCGCAGGAGACCCAGTACTTC. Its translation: CASSTGLAGAQETQYF.

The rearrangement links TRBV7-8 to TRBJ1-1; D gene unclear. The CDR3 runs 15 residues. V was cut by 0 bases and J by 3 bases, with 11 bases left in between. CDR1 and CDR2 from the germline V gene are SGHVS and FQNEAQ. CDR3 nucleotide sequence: TGTGCCAGCAGCTTAGCCCACGGAGGTTACACTGAAGCTTTCTTT. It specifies CASSLAHGGYTEAFF.

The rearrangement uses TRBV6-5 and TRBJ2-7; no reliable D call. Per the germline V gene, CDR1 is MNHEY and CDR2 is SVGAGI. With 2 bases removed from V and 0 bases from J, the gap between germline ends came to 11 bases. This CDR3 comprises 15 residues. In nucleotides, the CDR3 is TGTGCCAGCAGTTACGGCGACTCGACCTCCTACGAGCAGTACTTC. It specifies CASSYGDSTSYEQYF.